The 20 T cell receptor beta chains listed next were all sequenced from one sample in a study of beta chain features in type 1 diabetes. Expressed TCRB transcripts got sequenced, as all isolated RNA was reverse transcribed. Assay used: immunoSEQ multiplex PCR; TCRdb lists only in-frame clones, some missing. The repertoire holds around 190,000 clones, with about 13% as singletons. The sequenced sample was central memory CD4+ T cells from blood. The source is a woman aged 18-30 years in good health.

The chain couples TRBV5-4 to TRBJ2-5; 7 bases are a match to TRBD2. Germline CDR1 reads SGHNT; CDR2 reads YYREEE (reference sequence). The J segment lost 1 base and the V segment lost 4 bases, leaving 7 bases of the junction unmatched. The CDR3 loop spans 15 amino acids. The CDR3 loop is CASSGAGDSQETQYF. The CDR3 DNA sequence: TGTGCCAGCAGCGGGGCGGGAGACTCCCAAGAGACCCAGTACTTC.

This clone was picked up a small number of times. V is TRBV5-1 and J is TRBJ2-2, with TRBD1 identical over 7 bases. The CDR3 has 15 residues. V shed 6 bases and J 1 base; nucleotides not matched to a gene: 6. Germline V lookup: CDR1 SGHRS, CDR2 YFSETQ. CDR3 nucleotides: TGCGCCAGCAAAGGGCGACAGGGGAACACCGGGGAGCTGTTTTTT. Translation: CASKGRQGNTGELFF. The full variable domain, rest sourced from reference TRBV5-1 and TRBJ2-2, is KAGVTQTPRYLIKTRGQQVTLSCSPISGHRSVSWYQQTPGQGLQFLFEYFSETQRNKGNFPGRFSGRQFSNSRSEMNVSTLELGDSALYLCASKGRQGNTGELFFGEGSRLTVL.

The chain combines TRBV7-2 with TRBJ2-1, with D possibly TRBD1 on 6 matching bases. The V end was cut by 4 bases, the J end by 10 bases, with 11 bases between. The CDR3 loop spans 12 amino acids. The germline V gene has CDR1 SGHTA and CDR2 FQGNSA. CDR3 DNA sequence: TGTGCCAGCAGCTCGAACGACAGGGAGCAGTTCTTC. Translated, it gives CASSSNDREQFF.

The gene calls are TRBV30 and TRBJ2-2; D might be TRBD1 (5 bases). CDR1 GTSNPN and CDR2 SVGIG come from the germline V gene (reference sequence). The V end lost 4 bases, the J end lost 1 base, and 7 bases lay between the germline ends. This CDR3 has 13 residues. The CDR3 nucleotides are TGTGCCTGGACCCAGGGGAACACCGGGGAGCTGTTTTTT. This codes for CAWTQGNTGELFF.

This clone was found a few times. This chain links TRBV29-1 with TRBJ2-7; D may be TRBD2 (5 bases). CDR1 and CDR2 from the germline V gene are SQVTM and ANQGSEA. The CDR3 is made up of 14 amino acids. V dropped 3 bases and J dropped 0 bases, with 12 bases sitting between them. CDR3 residues: CSVDKSGSSYEQYF. In DNA form, the CDR3 reads TGCAGCGTTGATAAGAGCGGTAGCTCCTACGAGCAGTACTTC.

This clone was recorded only once. This sequence joins TRBV6-1 and TRBJ2-3, with TRBD1 matching 7 bases. This CDR3 has 14 amino acids. V shed 7 bases, J shed 5 bases, and the junction held 9 bases outside the gene matches. Germline V gives CDR1 MNHNS, CDR2 SASEGT. The CDR3 loop reads CASKTGTAGDTQYF. DNA of the CDR3: TGTGCCAGCAAGACCGGGACAGCCGGAGATACGCAGTATTTT.

The CDR3 is CAVKNDKNYNEQFF. The CDR3 DNA is TGTGCCGTTAAAAACGACAAAAATTACAATGAGCAGTTCTTC. The J gene is TRBJ2-1, the V gene TRBV10-3; D gene unclear. Trimming left V 11 bases short and J 4 bases short, with 18 bases between. The CDR3 consists of 14 residues. Per the germline V gene, CDR1 is ENHRY and CDR2 is SYGVKD.

The chain is built from TRBV28 and TRBJ2-3; D uncertain. Trimming cost V 5 bases and J 10 bases, with 10 bases left between them. In germline, CDR1 is MDHEN, CDR2 SYDVKM. The CDR3 length is 11 residues. CDR3 amino acids: CASSTARAQYF. The CDR3 nucleotides are TGTGCCAGCAGTACCGCCCGGGCGCAGTATTTT.

J is TRBJ2-5 and V is TRBV6-5, with 8 bases that match TRBD1. The germline CDR1 and CDR2 sequences are MNHEY and SVGAGI. The length of the CDR3 is 14 residues. V lost 2 bases and J lost 5; bases outside the gene matches: 4. Here the CDR3 reads CASSYGTGGETQYF. The CDR3 region has the DNA TGTGCCAGCAGTTACGGGACAGGTGGGGAGACCCAGTACTTC.

This chain connects TRBV6-6 to TRBJ1-5; no reliable D call. V gave up 0 bases and J gave up 4 bases, with 10 bases separating them. The CDR3 loop spans 15 amino acids. The germline gives CDR1 MNHNY, CDR2 SVGAGI (reference sequence). The CDR3 spells CASSYSSPINQPQHF. CDR3 coding DNA: TGTGCCAGCAGTTACTCGAGCCCTATTAATCAGCCCCAGCATTTT.

The chain uses TRBV2 and TRBJ2-1; D might be TRBD2 (5 bases). V lost 6 bases to trimming and J lost 4 bases, with 10 bases between them. Germline loops: CDR1 SNHLY, CDR2 FYNNEI. The CDR3 loop spans 13 amino acids. The CDR3, as DNA: TGTGCCAGCAGAATACTAGAATACAATGAGCAGTTCTTC. The encoded protein is CASRILEYNEQFF.

V and J are TRBV19 and TRBJ2-3; 11 bases are shared with TRBD2. The CDR3 spans 14 residues. The germline gives CDR1 LNHDA, CDR2 SQIVND (reference sequence). V lost 8 bases, J lost 0 bases, and 1 base stayed unmatched. As DNA, the CDR3 is TGTGCCAGTGGGACTAGCGGTAGCACAGATACGCAGTATTTT. It translates to CASGTSGSTDTQYF. The complete variable domain, with remaining parts taken from reference TRBV19 and TRBJ2-3, reads DGGITQSPKYLFRKEGQNVTLSCEQNLNHDAMYWYRQDPGQGLRLIYYSQIVNDFQKGDIAEGYSVSREKKESFPLTVTSAQKNPTAFYLCASGTSGSTDTQYFGPGTRLTVL.

This clone was observed a handful of times. V is TRBV27 and J is TRBJ2-7; 10 bases line up with TRBD1. The CDR3 covers 15 residues. The trim removed 3 bases at V and 6 bases at J, leaving 8 bases unmatched. Looked up from germline, CDR1 is MNHEY and CDR2 is SMNVEV (reference sequence). The CDR3 region has the DNA TGTGCCAGCAGTTTCTCCGGGACAGGGGCCGTCGAGCAGTACTTC. Translated, it gives CASSFSGTGAVEQYF.

This clone has only a few counts. The rearrangement joins TRBV6-6 to TRBJ2-3, with a tentative D call TRBD1 (5 bases). Trimming removed 6 bases at V and 6 bases at J, with 10 bases between. Looked up from germline, CDR1 is MNHNY and CDR2 is SVGAGI (reference sequence). This CDR3 comprises 12 residues. The CDR3 protein is CASSPKGDTQYF. CDR3 coding DNA: TGTGCCAGCAGCCCAAAGGGGGATACGCAGTATTTT.

The chain links TRBV2 to TRBJ2-7, with 9 bases aligning to TRBD2. With V trimmed by 7 bases and J by 0 bases, 7 bases remained unmatched. Germline V gene lookup returns CDR1 SNHLY and CDR2 FYNNEI. CDR3 size: 15 residues. The CDR3 reads CASKTSGLSSYEQYF. The CDR3 nucleotides read TGTGCCAGCAAGACTAGCGGTCTTAGCTCCTACGAGCAGTACTTC. Complete variable domain (other parts from reference TRBV2 and TRBJ2-7): EPEVTQTPSHQVTQMGQEVILRCVPISNHLYFYWYRQILGQKVEFLVSFYNNEISEKSEIFDDQFSVERPDGSNFTLKIRSTKLEDSAMYFCASKTSGLSSYEQYFGPGTRLTVT.

This clone has more than one count but fewer than ten. This chain links TRBV7-2 with TRBJ2-7; 7 positions agree with TRBD2. Losses at the gene ends were 5 bases for V and 3 bases for J; bases not matched to a gene: 10. Germline CDR1 SGHTA, CDR2 FQGNSA. The CDR3 is 15 residues long. CDR3: CASSQGGLGLYEQYF. DNA for the CDR3: TGTGCCAGCAGCCAAGGAGGACTAGGCCTCTACGAGCAGTACTTC.

The genes are TRBV7-2 and TRBJ2-3, with 10 bases aligning to TRBD2. There are 17 residues in the CDR3. Germline V gene lookup returns CDR1 SGHTA and CDR2 FQGNSA. Unmatched junction bases numbered 8, after V lost 5 bases and J lost 0 bases. The CDR3 DNA reads as TGTGCCAGCAGCCGTGAGACTAGCGGGCTTAGCACAGATACGCAGTATTTT. This gives the protein CASSRETSGLSTDTQYF.

The sample holds a few counts of this clone. The J gene is TRBJ2-7, the V gene TRBV6-5, with 8 bases that match TRBD1. V gave up 8 bases and J gave up 1 base; unmatched junction bases: 7. CDR1 MNHEY and CDR2 SVGAGI come from the germline V gene. The CDR3 consists of 14 residues. The CDR3 here is CASVGRDRSYEQYF. The CDR3 DNA sequence: TGTGCCAGCGTCGGACGGGACAGGTCCTACGAGCAGTACTTC.

This clone has a handful of counts. The chain has TRBV27 and TRBJ1-2; 7 bases fit TRBD1. After removal of 0 bases from V and 6 bases from J, the junction contained 7 bases not matched to a gene. CDR3 length: 15 residues. Germline V CDR1 and CDR2: MNHEY, SMNVEV (reference sequence). CDR3 DNA sequence: TGTGCCAGCAGTTTATCCGAAGACAGGGAGGATGGCTACACCTTC. Protein product: CASSLSEDREDGYTF.

This clone was observed a few times. The chain links TRBV15 to TRBJ2-2, with 8 positions matching TRBD2. Per germline, CDR1 LNHNV and CDR2 YYDKDF (reference sequence). The J segment lost 5 bases and the V segment lost 5 bases, leaving 7 bases of the junction unmatched. This CDR3 contains 15 residues. CDR3 coding DNA: TGTGCCACCAGCCCAGAGCGGGAGTTGACCGGGGAGCTGTTTTTT. It encodes CATSPERELTGELFF.